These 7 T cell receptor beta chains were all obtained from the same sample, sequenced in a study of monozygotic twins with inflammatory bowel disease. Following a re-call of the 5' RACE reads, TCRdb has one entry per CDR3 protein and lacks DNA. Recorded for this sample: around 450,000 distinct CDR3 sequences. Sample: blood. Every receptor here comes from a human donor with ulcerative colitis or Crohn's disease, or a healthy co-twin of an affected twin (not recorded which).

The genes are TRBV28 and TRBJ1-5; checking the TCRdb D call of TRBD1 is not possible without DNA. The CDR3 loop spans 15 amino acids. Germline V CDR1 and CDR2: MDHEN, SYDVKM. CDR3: CASSSGTGIDQPQHF.

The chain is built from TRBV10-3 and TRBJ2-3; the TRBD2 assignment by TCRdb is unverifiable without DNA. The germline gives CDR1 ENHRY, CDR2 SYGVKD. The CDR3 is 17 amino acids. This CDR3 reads CAISDYPSLVPTDTQYF.

CDR3 sequence: CASRASGTSNQPQHF. The chain combines TRBV12-3 or TRBV12-4 with TRBJ1-5; TCRdb names TRBD1, which stays unverified in the absence of DNA. The CDR3 has 15 residues.

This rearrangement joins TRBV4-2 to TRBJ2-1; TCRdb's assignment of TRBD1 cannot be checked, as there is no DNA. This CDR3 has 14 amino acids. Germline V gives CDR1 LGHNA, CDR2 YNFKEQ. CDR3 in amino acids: CASTPRLQGGEQFF.

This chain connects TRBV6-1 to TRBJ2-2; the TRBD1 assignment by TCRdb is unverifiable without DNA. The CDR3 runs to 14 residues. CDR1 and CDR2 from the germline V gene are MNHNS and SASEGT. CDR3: CASRGGGVTGELFF.

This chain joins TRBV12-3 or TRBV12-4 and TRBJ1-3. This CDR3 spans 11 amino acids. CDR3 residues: CASSLTQDLYF.

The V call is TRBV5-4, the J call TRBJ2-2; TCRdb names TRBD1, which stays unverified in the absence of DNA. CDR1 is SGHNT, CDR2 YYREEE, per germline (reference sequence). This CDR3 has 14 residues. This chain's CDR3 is CASSLGLSSGELFF. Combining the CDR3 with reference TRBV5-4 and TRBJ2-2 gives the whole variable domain ETGVTQSPTHLIKTRGQQVTLRCSSQSGHNTVSWYQQALGQGPQFIFQYYREEENGRGNFPPRFSGLQFPNYSSELNVNALELDDSALYLCASSLGLSSGELFFGEGSRLTVL.